Listed here are 5 T cell receptor beta chains from one sample, sequenced in a study of T cells after yellow fever vaccination. TCRdb itself ran the 5' RACE reads through MiXCR, one entry per CDR3 protein. This sample has about 360,000 distinct CDR3 sequences; over 5% occur once, and the top ten carry over 14%. This sample comprised PBMCs, obtained 5 days after the yellow fever booster vaccination. The receptor set was obtained from a man aged 30 to 39 who received the YFV17D yellow fever vaccine.

This clonotype was observed a handful of times. The chain carries TRBV20-1 and TRBJ1-5; D not certain. Trimming removed 1 base from V and 3 bases from J, with 16 bases in between. The CDR3 totals 16 residues. In germline, CDR1 is DFQATT, CDR2 SNEGSKA (reference sequence). The CDR3 reads CSARVSGRSLNQPQHF. DNA for the CDR3: TGCAGTGCTAGAGTATCAGGTAGGAGTCTCAATCAGCCCCAGCATTTT.

This clonotype was seen many times. This chain joins TRBV28 and TRBJ1-1; the D gene is possibly TRBD1 (5 bases). V was clipped by 6 bases and J by 8 bases, with 16 bases between them. CDR1 and CDR2 from the germline V gene are MDHEN and SYDVKM. The CDR3 has 13 residues. CDR3 amino acids: CASSPPQWGEAFF. Written as DNA, the CDR3 is TGTGCCAGCAGCCCTCCCCAGTGGGGGGAAGCTTTCTTT.

The rearrangement links TRBV4-3 to TRBJ2-7, with D possibly matching TRBD2 (7 bases). Germline CDR1 reads LGHNA; CDR2 reads YSLEER. Trimming removed 0 bases from V and 0 bases from J, with 12 bases in between. The CDR3 has 16 amino acids. This CDR3 reads CASSQDGGAPSYEQYF. CDR3 in DNA: TGCGCCAGCAGCCAAGATGGGGGGGCCCCCTCCTACGAGCAGTACTTC.

This clonotype was observed a few times. The genes are TRBV29-1 and TRBJ1-2; D is unclear. Germline V lookup: CDR1 SQVTM, CDR2 ANQGSEA. V was clipped by 4 bases and J by 4 bases, with 13 bases between them. The CDR3 has 13 residues. The CDR3: CSVGGRQTYGYTF. The CDR3 nucleotides are TGCAGCGTTGGTGGCAGGCAGACCTATGGCTACACCTTC.

This chain joins TRBV12-3 or TRBV12-4 and TRBJ1-5; D is unresolved. V lost 4 bases, J lost 8 bases, and 9 bases lay in between. The CDR3 runs 12 residues. This CDR3 is CASSSPWEPQHF. The DNA for the CDR3 is TGTGCCAGCAGTTCTCCCTGGGAGCCCCAGCATTTT.